This T cell receptor beta chain was sequenced for a study of T cells after yellow fever vaccination. Turning to this clonotype: An end of the junction does not agree with germline; a read error may underlie this.

CDR1 and CDR2 from the germline V gene are DFQATT and SNEGSKA (reference sequence). CDR3 length equals 11 residues. TCRdb fed the 5' RACE reads into MiXCR, producing one record per CDR3 protein. This table has around 200,000 distinct CDR3 sequences, around 10% appearing once. The chain uses TRBV20-1 and TRBJ2-5; D gene ambiguous. The sequenced sample was CD8+ T cells sorted from PBMCs, obtained 15 days after the yellow fever booster vaccination. The TCR sequence derives from a man between 18 and 35 years old who received the YFV17D yellow fever vaccine. The CDR3 sequence is CSAPEVSERHF. In nucleotides, the CDR3 is TGCAGTGCTCCAGAGGTATCCGAACGCCACTTC.